This TCR beta chain emerged from a study of technical replicates of blood from a handful of donors. With V trimmed by 4 bases and J by 1 base, 20 bases remained unmatched. Per the germline V gene, CDR1 is SGHTS and CDR2 is YDEGEE. This CDR3 has 19 amino acids. Some clones are missing from TCRdb's copy, which holds only in-frame ones; the method was immunoSEQ multiplex PCR. The table has almost 85,000 clones, 97% seen once. The chain links TRBV5-8 to TRBJ2-7, with 7 bases lining up with TRBD2. This receptor was obtained from a human donor in good health. Sequencing was done on a sample of T cells isolated from PBMCs. CDR3 bases: TGTGCCAGCAGCCCACTCTTGGGTAGTTCAGGACTAGGGTCCTACGAGCAGTACTTC. It yields the protein CASSPLLGSSGLGSYEQYF.